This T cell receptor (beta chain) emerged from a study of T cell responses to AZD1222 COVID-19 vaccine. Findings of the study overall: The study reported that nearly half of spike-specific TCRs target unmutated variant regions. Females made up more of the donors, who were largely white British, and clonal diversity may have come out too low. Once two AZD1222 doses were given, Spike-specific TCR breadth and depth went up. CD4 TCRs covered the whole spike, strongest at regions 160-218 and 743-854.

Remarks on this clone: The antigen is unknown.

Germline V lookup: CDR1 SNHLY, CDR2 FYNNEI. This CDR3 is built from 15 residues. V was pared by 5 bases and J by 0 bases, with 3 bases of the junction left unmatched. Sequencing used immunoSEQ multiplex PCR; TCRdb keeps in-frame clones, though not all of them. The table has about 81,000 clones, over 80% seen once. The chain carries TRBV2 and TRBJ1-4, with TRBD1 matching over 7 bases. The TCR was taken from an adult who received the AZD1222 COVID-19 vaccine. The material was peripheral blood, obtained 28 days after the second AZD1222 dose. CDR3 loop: CASSRDRATNEKLFF. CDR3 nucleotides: TGTGCCAGCAGTCGGGACAGAGCAACTAATGAAAAACTGTTTTTT.